One T cell receptor (beta chain) is described in this entry. TEMRA cells were enriched by FACS, and CD4+ and CD8+ T cells were negatively isolated. This specimen belongs to a study of CD8 T cells in Susac syndrome. Random hexamers were used to reverse transcribe an amount of roughly 0.45 to 1 ug RNA. The CDR3 of TCR beta was amplified by immunoSEQ multiplex PCR across 54 Vbeta and 13 Jbeta. TCRdb independently ran MiXCR on the immunoSEQ multiplex PCR reads; one entry per CDR3 protein. The data show 130,000 to 150,000 distinct CDR3 sequences, 94% seen once. The TCR comes from a human donor in good health. Sequencing was carried out using CD8+ T cells from PBMCs.

As DNA, the CDR3 is TGTGCCAGCAGCTTAGTCAGTTCTGCCTACGAGCAGTACTTC. Residues: CASSLVSSAYEQYF. This chain links TRBV11-2 with TRBJ2-7; D is uncertain. Trimming pared 1 base from V and 2 bases from J, leaving 9 bases between. The CDR3 length is 14 residues. Per germline, CDR1 SGHAT and CDR2 FQNNGV.